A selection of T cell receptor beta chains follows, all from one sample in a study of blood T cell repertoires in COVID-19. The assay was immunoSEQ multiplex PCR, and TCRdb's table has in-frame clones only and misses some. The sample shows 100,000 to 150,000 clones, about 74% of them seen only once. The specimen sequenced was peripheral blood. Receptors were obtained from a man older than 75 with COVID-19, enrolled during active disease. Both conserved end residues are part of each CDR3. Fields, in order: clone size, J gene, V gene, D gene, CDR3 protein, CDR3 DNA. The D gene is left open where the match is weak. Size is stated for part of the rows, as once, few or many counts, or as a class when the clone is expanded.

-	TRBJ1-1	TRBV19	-	CASSINRDQAFF	TGTGCCAGTAGCATTAACAGGGACCAAGCTTTCTTT
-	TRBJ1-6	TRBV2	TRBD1	CASSEGAVGSPLHF	TGTGCCAGCAGCGAGGGGGCGGTGGGTTCACCCCTCCACTTT
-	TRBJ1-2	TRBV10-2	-	CASRDSLFEGYTF	TGCGCCAGCAGAGACAGCCTATTTGAAGGCTACACCTTC
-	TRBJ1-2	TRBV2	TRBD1	CASRPGTGRGHGYTF	TGTGCCAGCAGGCCCGGGACAGGGCGGGGCCATGGCTACACCTTC
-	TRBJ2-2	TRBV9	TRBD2	CASSSGTSGSLNTGELFF	TGTGCCAGCAGCTCCGGGACTAGCGGGAGTCTGAACACCGGGGAGCTGTTTTTT
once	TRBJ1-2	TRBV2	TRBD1	CASPRDRVYGYTF	TGTGCCAGCCCCAGGGACAGGGTTTATGGCTACACCTTC
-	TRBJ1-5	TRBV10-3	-	CAIATGGQPQHF	TGTGCCATTGCAACGGGAGGCCAGCCCCAGCATTTT
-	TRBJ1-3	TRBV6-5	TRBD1	CASSSQTGPGNTIYF	TGTGCCAGCAGTTCACAGACAGGGCCGGGAAACACCATATATTTT
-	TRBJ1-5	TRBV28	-	CASSLGAYVGNQPQHF	TGTGCCAGCAGTTTAGGGGCCTATGTGGGCAATCAGCCCCAGCATTTT
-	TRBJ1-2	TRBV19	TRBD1	CASSLEGQGLIYGYTF	TGTGCCAGTAGCTTGGAGGGACAGGGGCTCATCTATGGCTACACCTTC
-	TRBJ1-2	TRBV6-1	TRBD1	CASSEAFTGDYGYTF	TGTGCCAGCAGTGAAGCCTTTACAGGGGACTATGGCTACACCTTC
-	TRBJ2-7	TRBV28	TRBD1	CASSLVQGAKEQYF	TGTGCCAGCAGTTTAGTCCAGGGGGCGAAAGAGCAGTACTTC
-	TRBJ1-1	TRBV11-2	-	CASKRSYFEAGTEAFF	TGTGCCAGCAAGCGATCCTATTTTGAAGCGGGGACTGAAGCTTTCTTT
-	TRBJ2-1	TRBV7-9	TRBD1	CASRQGTGFRNEQFF	TGTGCCAGCAGGCAGGGGACAGGCTTCCGTAATGAGCAGTTCTTC
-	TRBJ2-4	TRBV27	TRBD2	CASRTTSGSVDIQYF	TGTGCCAGCAGGACGACTAGCGGGAGTGTAGACATTCAGTACTTC
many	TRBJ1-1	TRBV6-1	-	CASSELAGTFF	TGTGCCAGCAGTGAATTAGCGGGGACTTTCTTT